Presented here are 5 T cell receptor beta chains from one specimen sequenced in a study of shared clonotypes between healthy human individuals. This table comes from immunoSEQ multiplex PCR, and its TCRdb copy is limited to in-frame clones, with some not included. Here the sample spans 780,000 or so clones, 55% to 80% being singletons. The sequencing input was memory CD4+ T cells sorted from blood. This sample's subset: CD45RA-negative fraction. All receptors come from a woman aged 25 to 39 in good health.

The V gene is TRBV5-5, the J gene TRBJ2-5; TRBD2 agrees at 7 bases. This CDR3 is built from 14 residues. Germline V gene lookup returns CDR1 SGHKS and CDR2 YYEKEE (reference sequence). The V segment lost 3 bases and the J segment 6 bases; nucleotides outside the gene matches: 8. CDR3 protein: CASSSGWEGKTQYF. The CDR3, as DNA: TGTGCCAGCAGCTCGGGGTGGGAGGGGAAGACCCAGTACTTC.

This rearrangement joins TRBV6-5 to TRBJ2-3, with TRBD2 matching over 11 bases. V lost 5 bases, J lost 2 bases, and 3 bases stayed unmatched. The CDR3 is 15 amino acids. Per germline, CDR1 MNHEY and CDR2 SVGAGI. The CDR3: CASSLLAGDTDTQYF. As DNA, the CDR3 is TGTGCCAGCAGTCTACTAGCGGGAGACACAGATACGCAGTATTTT.

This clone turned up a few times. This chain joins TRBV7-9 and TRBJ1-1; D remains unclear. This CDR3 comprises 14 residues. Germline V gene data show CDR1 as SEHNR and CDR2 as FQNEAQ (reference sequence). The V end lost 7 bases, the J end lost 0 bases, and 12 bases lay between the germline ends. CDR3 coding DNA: TGTGCCAGCAACCGCGGACGGCTGAACACTGAAGCTTTCTTT. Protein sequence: CASNRGRLNTEAFF.

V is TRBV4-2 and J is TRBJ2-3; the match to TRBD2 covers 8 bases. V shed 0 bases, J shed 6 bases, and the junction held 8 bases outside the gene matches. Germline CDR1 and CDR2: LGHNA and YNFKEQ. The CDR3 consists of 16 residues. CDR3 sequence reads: CASSQEQRERSDTQYF. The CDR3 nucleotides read TGTGCCAGCAGCCAAGAGCAGCGGGAGAGGAGCGATACGCAGTATTTT.

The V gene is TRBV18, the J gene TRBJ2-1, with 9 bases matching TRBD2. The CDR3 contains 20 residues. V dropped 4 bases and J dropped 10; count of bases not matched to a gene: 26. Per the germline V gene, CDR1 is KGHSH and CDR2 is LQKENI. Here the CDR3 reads CASSQRLAERYNDFVREQFF. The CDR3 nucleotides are TGTGCCAGCTCACAGCGACTAGCGGAAAGGTACAATGATTTTGTTAGGGAGCAGTTCTTC.